The subject of this entry is one TCR beta chain. What it binds is unknown. This specimen belongs to a study of vaccination and CD4 T cells after COVID-19. The study sequenced cultured CD4+ T cell DNA using the Oncomine TCR Beta short-read assay. TCRdb passed the PCR reads through MiXCR, listing each CDR3 protein once. The sample comprises under 25,000 distinct CDR3 sequences, 45% to 65% of which are singletons, and under 7% rests with the top ten. The CDR3 extends over 17 amino acids. V was shortened by 1 base and J by 0 bases, with 18 bases between the two germline ends. The germline CDR1 and CDR2 sequences are DFQATT and SNEGSKA (reference sequence). As to treatment: roughly ten-day PBMC culture with coronavirus spike peptide pools or control peptides (ViraFEST assay).

V usage is TRBV20-1 and J usage is TRBJ1-1; D call uncertain. Material: CD4+ T cells from blood, cultured in vitro. The TCR was taken from a human donor who had recovered from COVID-19. The CDR3 is CSARGSPGRVMNTEAFF. In DNA, the CDR3 is TGCAGTGCTAGAGGTTCACCTGGTAGGGTAATGAACACTGAAGCTTTCTTT.